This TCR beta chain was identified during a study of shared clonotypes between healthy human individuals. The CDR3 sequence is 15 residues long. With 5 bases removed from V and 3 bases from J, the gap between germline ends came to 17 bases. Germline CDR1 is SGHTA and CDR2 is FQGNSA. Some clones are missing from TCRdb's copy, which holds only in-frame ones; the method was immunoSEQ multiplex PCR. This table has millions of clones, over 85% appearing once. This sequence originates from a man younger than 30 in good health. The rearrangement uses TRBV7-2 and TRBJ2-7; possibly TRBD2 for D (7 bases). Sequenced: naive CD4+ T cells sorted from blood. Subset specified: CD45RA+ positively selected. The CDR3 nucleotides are TGTGCCAGCAGCCCCGGGGGGCCCGAGATCTACGAGCAGTACTTC. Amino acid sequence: CASSPGGPEIYEQYF.